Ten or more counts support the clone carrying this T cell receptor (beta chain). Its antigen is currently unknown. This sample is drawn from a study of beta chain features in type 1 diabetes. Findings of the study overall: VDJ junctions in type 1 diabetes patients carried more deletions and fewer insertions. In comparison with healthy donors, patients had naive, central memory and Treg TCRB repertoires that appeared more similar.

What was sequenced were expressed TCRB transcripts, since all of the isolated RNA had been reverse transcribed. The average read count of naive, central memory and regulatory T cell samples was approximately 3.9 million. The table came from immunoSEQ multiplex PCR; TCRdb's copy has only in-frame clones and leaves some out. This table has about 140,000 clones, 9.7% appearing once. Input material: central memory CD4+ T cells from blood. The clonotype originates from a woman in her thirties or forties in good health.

The CDR3 loop is CASSLRSGGRDTQYF. CDR3 bases: TGTGCCAGCAGCCTACGCAGCGGGGGTCGGGATACGCAGTATTTT. The chain combines TRBV6-6 with TRBJ2-3, with TRBD2 matching 8 bases. The CDR3 has 15 residues. The germline V gene encodes CDR1 MNHNY and CDR2 SVGAGI (reference sequence). V lost 6 bases, J lost 6 bases, and 11 bases stayed unmatched.